This record covers a single T cell receptor (beta chain). The target antigen is unknown. The entry originates in a study of beta chain features in type 1 diabetes. Germline assignment: CDR1 SEHNR and CDR2 FQNEAQ (reference sequence). There are 18 residues in the CDR3. The V gene end was trimmed by 0 bases and the J gene end by 2 bases; junction bases not matched to a gene: 9. Sequencing targeted expressed TCRB transcripts, as all isolated RNA had been reverse transcribed. Data came from immunoSEQ multiplex PCR; TCRdb stores just in-frame clones and leaves some out. Of 300,000 to 350,000 clones listed, roughly a fifth are singletons. Study-level results: Type 1 diabetes patients showed fewer insertions and more deletions at VDJ junctions.

Sequencing was done on a sample of naive CD4+ T cells from blood. This chain uses TRBV7-9 with TRBJ2-3; TRBD2 matches at 9 bases. The TCR originated in a young woman in good health. For the CDR3, the DNA is TGTGCCAGCAGCTTAGCGCTAAGCGGGGGGCCATTCACAGATACGCAGTATTTT. Translated, it gives CASSLALSGGPFTDTQYF.